Following are 5 T cell receptor beta chains from one sample sequenced in a study of siplizumab effects on memory and regulatory T cells. Produced via immunoSEQ multiplex PCR; TCRdb's table is partial and in-frame only. The sample contains more than 90,000 clones, about 93% of which appear only once. Sequences were obtained from non-Treg CD4+ T cells sorted from blood. Every receptor here comes from a human donor in good health.

The chain carries TRBV5-1 and TRBJ2-7; tentative D call: TRBD2 (6 bases). There are 16 residues in the CDR3. Trimming stripped 0 bases from V and 0 bases from J, with 13 bases between. Germline V gene lookup returns CDR1 SGHRS and CDR2 YFSETQ. The CDR3 DNA follows: TGCGCCAGCAGCTTGGGTGGGGGGACGGGCTCCTACGAGCAGTACTTC. Protein product: CASSLGGGTGSYEQYF.

In nucleotides, the CDR3 is TGTGCCACTCTTGACAGGGACTACGAGCAGTACTTC. Translating it yields CATLDRDYEQYF. The chain has TRBV19 and TRBJ2-7, with TRBD1 identical over 7 bases. Germline lookup yields CDR1 LNHDA and CDR2 SQIVND (reference sequence). CDR3 length equals 12 residues. With V trimmed by 10 bases and J by 3 bases, 6 bases remained unmatched. Together with reference TRBV19 and TRBJ2-7, the CDR3 gives the full variable domain: DGGITQSPKYLFRKEGQNVTLSCEQNLNHDAMYWYRQDPGQGLRLIYYSQIVNDFQKGDIAEGYSVSREKKESFPLTVTSAQKNPTAFYLCATLDRDYEQYFGPGTRLTVT.

This sequence joins TRBV19 and TRBJ2-1; 7 bases align to TRBD2. V lost 6 bases and J lost 4; bases outside the gene matches: 9. Germline V gene data show CDR1 as LNHDA and CDR2 as SQIVND (reference sequence). The CDR3 runs to 15 residues. The CDR3 here is CASRTYAGEYNEQFF. CDR3 coding DNA: TGTGCCAGTAGGACGTACGCGGGGGAGTACAATGAGCAGTTCTTC.

The gene calls are TRBV4-3 and TRBJ2-1; perhaps TRBD2 as D (5 bases). CDR1 and CDR2 (germline): LGHNA, YSLEER. Trimming stripped 0 bases from V and 0 bases from J, with 15 bases between. The CDR3 is 18 residues long. The CDR3 nucleotides are TGCGCCAGCAGCCAAGATCCTCCTAGCCAGAGCTCCTACAATGAGCAGTTCTTC. It codes for CASSQDPPSQSSYNEQFF.

The gene calls are TRBV19 and TRBJ2-3; no firm D call. Germline V gene sequence: CDR1 LNHDA, CDR2 SQIVND (reference sequence). The CDR3 totals 12 residues. V was cut by 4 bases and J by 4 bases, with 6 bases left in between. CDR3: CASSSGADTQYF. The CDR3 coding sequence is TGTGCCAGTAGTAGTGGGGCAGATACGCAGTATTTT.